This paragraph covers one T cell receptor beta chain sequence. Its specificity is unknown. The record originates from a study of CD8 T cells in Susac syndrome. Study outcomes and limitations: The CD4+ T cell repertoires, which came from Susac syndrome patients, showed no sign of clonal expansion.

cDNA came from around 0.54 to 1 ug RNA primed by random hexamers. Via MiXCR, TCRdb re-called the immunoSEQ multiplex PCR reads, giving one row per CDR3 protein. This sample has 180,000 or so distinct CDR3 sequences, with around 94% found just once. This CDR3 has 15 residues. The germline V gene encodes CDR1 SQVTM and CDR2 ANQGSEA. V dropped 4 bases and J dropped 2; count of bases not matched to a gene: 8. The diagnostic criteria were recently defined, and patients with Susac syndrome met them for definite or probable disease. The chain is built from TRBV29-1 and TRBJ2-1, with 7 bases fitting TRBD2. This receptor was identified in a human donor with Susac syndrome. Sequencing was performed on CD4+ T cells from PBMCs. CDR3 sequence reads: CSVGHVSGAYNEQFF. The CDR3 region has the DNA TGCAGCGTTGGTCATGTGAGCGGGGCCTACAATGAGCAGTTCTTC.